These 14 T cell receptor beta chains were all obtained from the same sample, sequenced in a study of blood T cell repertoires in COVID-19. Repertoires were generated with immunoSEQ multiplex PCR, while TCRdb's copy carries only in-frame clones and drops some. This table has approximately 150,000 clones, more than 80% appearing once. The source material was peripheral blood. These receptors originate from a woman aged 60 to 75 with active COVID-19.

This clone has a handful of counts. The gene calls are TRBV6-5 and TRBJ2-2, with D perhaps matching TRBD2 (6 bases). The ends were cut back, 4 bases at V and 6 bases at J, with 18 bases in the middle. Germline V CDR1 and CDR2: MNHEY, SVGAGI. The CDR3 length is 16 residues. Here the CDR3 DNA reads TGTGCCAGCAGTTCCCTTCGAACGGGACTCTCCGGGGAGCTGTTTTTT. Its protein product is CASSSLRTGLSGELFF.

The J gene is TRBJ1-4, the V gene TRBV6-6; 7 bases are a match to TRBD1. The CDR3 runs to 13 residues. V gave up 5 bases and J gave up 6 bases; unmatched junction bases: 3. CDR1 is MNHNY, CDR2 SVGAGI, per germline (reference sequence). DNA of the CDR3: TGTGCCAGCAGTAGACAGGGACATGAAAAACTGTTTTTT. Residues: CASSRQGHEKLFF.

This clone has only one observation. The chain employs TRBV2 and TRBJ1-1; 7 positions match TRBD1. Germline V gene data show CDR1 as SNHLY and CDR2 as FYNNEI. This CDR3 is built from 14 residues. J lost 1 base, V lost 7 bases, and 6 bases had no gene match. The CDR3 DNA sequence: TGTGCCAGCAATTCGCAGGGGGGGAACACTGAAGCTTTCTTT. It is translated as CASNSQGGNTEAFF.

The chain joins TRBV7-2 to TRBJ1-5; D gene unclear. The CDR3 extends over 14 amino acids. The germline V gene has CDR1 SGHTA and CDR2 FQGNSA. Trimming removed 7 bases at V and 4 bases at J, with 14 bases between. CDR3 region: CASTLAGGNQPQHF. CDR3 bases: TGTGCCAGCACCCTCGCGGGTGGAAATCAGCCCCAGCATTTT.

The chain combines TRBV7-9 with TRBJ2-7; D may be TRBD2 (5 bases). Germline CDR1 reads SEHNR; CDR2 reads FQNEAQ (reference sequence). This CDR3 has 13 amino acids. V was cut by 5 bases and J by 3 bases, with 11 bases left in between. The CDR3 DNA reads as TGTGCCAGCAGCAGCGGCAGCTTCTACGAGCAGTACTTC. This translates into CASSSGSFYEQYF.

The V and J genes are TRBV7-6 and TRBJ1-3, with a tentative D call TRBD1 (6 bases). Germline loops: CDR1 SGHVS, CDR2 FNYEAQ. The CDR3 is 16 residues long. V was pared by 5 bases and J by 1 base, with 15 bases between. CDR3 in DNA: TGTGCCAGCAGCCCGGGGGGGGCAAGATCTGGAAACACCATATATTTT. Its protein is CASSPGGARSGNTIYF.

The CDR3 sequence is CATSPGQGSDTQYF. The CDR3 coding sequence is TGTGCCACCAGTCCGGGACAGGGTTCAGATACGCAGTATTTT. The V call is TRBV24-1, the J call TRBJ2-3, with 9 positions matching TRBD1. J was trimmed by 4 bases and V by 6 bases; bases with no gene match: 4. CDR3 size: 14 residues. Germline assignment: CDR1 KGHDR and CDR2 SFDVKD.

The chain has TRBV18 and TRBJ2-4, with a weak D call TRBD1 (5 bases). The CDR3 is made up of 14 amino acids. Trimming removed 6 bases at V and 8 bases at J, with 17 bases between. Germline V CDR1 and CDR2: KGHSH, LQKENI. The CDR3 spells CASSRDGAADIQYF. The CDR3 DNA sequence: TGTGCCAGCTCCAGGGATGGGGCCGCGGACATTCAGTACTTC.

The chain recombines TRBV25-1 with TRBJ2-7; D is undetermined. V was clipped by 0 bases and J by 3 bases, with 3 bases between them. CDR1 is MGHDK, CDR2 SYGVNS, per germline. The CDR3 contains 12 residues. CDR3 nucleotides: TGTGCCAGCAGTGAATACAGCTACGAGCAGTACTTC. Protein product: CASSEYSYEQYF.

The chain carries TRBV25-1 and TRBJ2-7, with D perhaps matching TRBD2 (6 bases). The germline V gene encodes CDR1 MGHDK and CDR2 SYGVNS. The V end lost 6 bases, the J end lost 3 bases, and 18 bases lay between the germline ends. The CDR3 contains 15 residues. CDR3 amino acids: CASSPLGGRNYEQYF. DNA of the CDR3: TGTGCCAGCAGCCCGTTGGGAGGACGGAACTACGAGCAGTACTTC.

The V call is TRBV28, the J call TRBJ2-1; a possible D gene is TRBD2 (6 bases). CDR3 length equals 14 residues. Germline CDR1 is MDHEN and CDR2 is SYDVKM. Trimming pared 8 bases from V and 4 bases from J, leaving 15 bases between. The CDR3 is CASQMGAGYNEQFF. The CDR3 DNA is TGTGCCAGCCAAATGGGCGCGGGATACAATGAGCAGTTCTTC. Variable domain in full (rest from reference TRBV28 and TRBJ2-1): DVKVTQSSRYLVKRTGEKVFLECVQDMDHENMFWYRQDPGLGLRLIYFSYDVKMKEKGDIPEGYSVSREKKERFSLILESASTNQTSMYLCASQMGAGYNEQFFGPGTRLTVL.

The chain combines TRBV28 with TRBJ2-5, with TRBD2 identical over 7 bases. Germline trimming cut 3 bases from V and 1 base from J; bases unmatched to any gene: 8. Germline V gives CDR1 MDHEN, CDR2 SYDVKM. This CDR3 spans 16 amino acids. The CDR3 DNA follows: TGTGCCAGCAGTTTCCCCAGCTCGGGGGGCCAAGAGACCCAGTACTTC. Amino acid sequence: CASSFPSSGGQETQYF.

The rearrangement uses TRBV7-2 and TRBJ2-7; the D gene is possibly TRBD2 (5 bases). Germline assignment: CDR1 SGHTA and CDR2 FQGNSA. The V end lost 2 bases, the J end lost 2 bases, and 7 bases lay between the germline ends. The CDR3 is 13 amino acids. The CDR3 sequence: CASSLQRTYEQYF. The CDR3 DNA follows: TGTGCCAGCAGCTTACAGCGGACCTACGAGCAGTACTTC.

This chain links TRBV27 with TRBJ2-7, with 11 bases fitting TRBD2. CDR3 length equals 21 residues. V lost 1 base, J lost 4 bases, and 21 bases stayed unmatched. Germline values: CDR1 MNHEY, CDR2 SMNVEV (reference sequence). The CDR3 loop is CASSLWGWGSGRAGDQYEQYF. The CDR3 DNA reads TGTGCCAGCAGTTTATGGGGCTGGGGTAGCGGGAGGGCCGGAGACCAATACGAGCAGTACTTC.